Following are 19 T cell receptor beta chains from one sample sequenced in a study of blood T cell repertoires in COVID-19. Data came from immunoSEQ multiplex PCR; TCRdb stores just in-frame clones and leaves some out. The profile shows about 39,000 clones, approximately 85% of them singletons. Sequenced: peripheral blood. Receptors originate from a man in his 60s with acute or convalescent COVID-19.

This chain uses TRBV5-1 with TRBJ2-3; D remains ambiguous. The germline V gene encodes CDR1 SGHRS and CDR2 YFSETQ. CDR3 size: 14 residues. V dropped 0 bases and J dropped 2 bases, with 7 bases sitting between them. The CDR3 DNA reads as TGCGCCAGCAGCTTGGCCACAGCCACAGATACGCAGTATTTT. This gives the protein CASSLATATDTQYF.

The rearrangement links TRBV7-8 to TRBJ1-5; the D gene is possibly TRBD1 (6 bases). The CDR3 contains 15 residues. CDR1 SGHVS and CDR2 FQNEAQ come from the germline V gene. V shed 1 base and J shed 8 bases, with 15 bases lying between them. CDR3 DNA: TGTGCCAGCAGCTTAGGGGGTGGGGGGGCAAAGCCCCAGCATTTT. Its protein is CASSLGGGGAKPQHF.

The chain uses TRBV14 and TRBJ1-5; D gene uncertain. Trimming took 0 bases from V and 5 from J, leaving 5 bases between them. Germline CDR1 reads SGHDN; CDR2 reads FVKESK. This CDR3 region has 13 residues. The chain's CDR3 is CASSQDLDQPQHF. CDR3 sequence (DNA): TGTGCCAGCAGCCAAGATCTAGATCAGCCCCAGCATTTT.

This chain connects TRBV5-1 to TRBJ2-3, with 9 bases lining up with TRBD2. Germline values: CDR1 SGHRS, CDR2 YFSETQ. Trimming at V came to 3 bases and at J to 2 bases, leaving 4 bases not matched to a gene. The CDR3 is made up of 15 amino acids. The CDR3 is CASSYRTSDTDTQYF. The CDR3 DNA is TGCGCCAGCAGCTACCGGACTAGCGACACAGATACGCAGTATTTT.

The chain recombines TRBV25-1 with TRBJ1-1; 7 nucleotides align to TRBD1. The V and J ends lost 2 bases and 4 bases, in that order; junction bases with no gene match: 10. The CDR3 is made up of 16 amino acids. Germline CDR1 is MGHDK and CDR2 is SYGVNS. In DNA form, the CDR3 reads TGTGCCAGCAGTGAAGGAGGGGGGCCAGGGGGCACTGAAGCTTTCTTT. Translated, it gives CASSEGGGPGGTEAFF.

This sequence joins TRBV10-3 and TRBJ2-1, with D perhaps matching TRBD1 (7 bases). CDR3 length: 16 amino acids. Per the germline V gene, CDR1 is ENHRY and CDR2 is SYGVKD. Trimming pared 7 bases from V and 6 bases from J, leaving 22 bases between. The CDR3 DNA sequence: TGTGCCATCAATAATGCAGGGGGGACTTCAGGCAATGAGCAGTTCTTC. This translates into CAINNAGGTSGNEQFF.

This rearrangement joins TRBV9 to TRBJ2-5, with TRBD2 identical over 7 bases. The CDR3 consists of 15 residues. J was trimmed by 1 base and V by 4 bases; bases with no gene match: 7. The germline gives CDR1 SGDLS, CDR2 YYNGEE. The CDR3 sequence: CASSRTGTTQETQYF. In nucleotides, the CDR3 is TGTGCCAGCAGCCGCACCGGGACTACCCAAGAGACCCAGTACTTC.

The CDR3 sequence is CASSEGQGSRDTQYF. The CDR3 nucleotides read TGTGCCAGCAGCGAGGGGCAGGGGTCTAGAGATACGCAGTATTTT. The gene calls are TRBV7-9 and TRBJ2-3; weak D call: TRBD1 (6 bases). Germline-derived CDR1 and CDR2 are SEHNR and FQNEAQ (reference sequence). This CDR3 region has 15 residues. V was clipped by 5 bases and J by 5 bases, with 17 bases between them.

This chain uses TRBV19 with TRBJ2-3, with 8 bases that match TRBD2. Germline-derived CDR1 and CDR2 are LNHDA and SQIVND (reference sequence). After removal of 5 bases from V and 3 bases from J, the junction contained 7 bases not matched to a gene. The CDR3 contains 15 residues. The CDR3 region has the DNA TGTGCCAGTAGTCGGAGCAGCGGGGGAACAGATACGCAGTATTTT. It encodes CASSRSSGGTDTQYF.

The V call is TRBV19, the J call TRBJ1-1; D is unresolved. CDR1 and CDR2 from the germline V gene are LNHDA and SQIVND (reference sequence). This CDR3 is 13 amino acids long. V was pared by 5 bases and J by 5 bases, with 12 bases between. CDR3 sequence reads: CASSGGVRTEAFF. The CDR3 coding sequence is TGTGCCAGTAGTGGCGGGGTCCGGACTGAAGCTTTCTTT.

The chain combines TRBV3-1 (or the pseudogene TRBV3-2) with TRBJ2-6, with D unclear. Germline CDR1 and CDR2: LGHDT and YNNKEL (reference sequence). This CDR3 has 15 amino acids. The V gene lost 2 bases and the J gene lost 4 bases, with 9 bases spanning the gap. The CDR3 protein is CASSQIGVGANVLTF. In DNA form, the CDR3 reads TGTGCCAGCAGCCAAATTGGAGTAGGGGCCAACGTCCTGACTTTC.

The rearrangement links TRBV15 to TRBJ2-4; D perhaps matches TRBD2 (6 bases). V lost 0 bases and J 3 bases, leaving 12 bases between the germline ends. Germline lookup yields CDR1 LNHNV and CDR2 YYDKDF (reference sequence). The CDR3 totals 16 residues. The DNA of the CDR3 is TGTGCCACCAGCAGAGAGGAGGGAAGTTACAAAAACATTCAGTACTTC. This encodes CATSREEGSYKNIQYF.

In DNA form, the CDR3 reads TGTGCCAGCAGCTTACTTAGCCCCGGGGAGCTGTTTTTT. Protein product: CASSLLSPGELFF. The chain carries TRBV7-3 and TRBJ2-2; D is unclear. The V end was cut by 2 bases, the J end by 6 bases, with 7 bases between. Germline V gene data show CDR1 as SGHTA and CDR2 as FQGTGA. CDR3 length: 13 residues.

The chain links TRBV6-5 to TRBJ1-5, with 8 positions matching TRBD1. CDR3 length: 15 residues. V shed 6 bases and J 4 bases; nucleotides not matched to a gene: 8. CDR1 and CDR2 (germline): MNHEY, SVGAGI. CDR3 nucleotide sequence: TGTGCCAGCAGGCGCTCAGGGGGCGGGAATCAGCCCCAGCATTTT. Its protein is CASRRSGGGNQPQHF.

This clone has only a few counts. V usage is TRBV14 and J usage is TRBJ2-7; 14 bases agree with TRBD2. The germline gives CDR1 SGHDN, CDR2 FVKESK. CDR3 length: 15 amino acids. The trim removed 4 bases at V and 6 bases at J, leaving 5 bases unmatched. CDR3 in amino acids: CASSPGLAGAGEQYF. CDR3 in DNA: TGTGCCAGCAGCCCGGGACTAGCGGGAGCGGGCGAGCAGTACTTC.

V usage is TRBV5-1 and J usage is TRBJ2-3; the match to TRBD2 covers 8 bases. Germline CDR1 reads SGHRS; CDR2 reads YFSETQ. Trimming cost V 2 bases and J 6 bases; bases outside gene matches: 8. This CDR3 comprises 15 residues. The CDR3 is CASSLSGREADTQYF. The CDR3 region has the DNA TGCGCCAGCAGCTTAAGCGGGAGAGAGGCGGATACGCAGTATTTT.

The chain carries TRBV27 and TRBJ2-1; D is possibly TRBD1 (6 bases). The length of the CDR3 is 12 residues. With 7 bases removed from V and 9 bases from J, the gap between germline ends came to 13 bases. Germline values: CDR1 MNHEY, CDR2 SMNVEV (reference sequence). This chain's CDR3 is CASKLQGPEQFF. The DNA for the CDR3 is TGTGCCAGCAAACTACAGGGTCCTGAGCAGTTCTTC.

V is TRBV10-1 and J is TRBJ2-7; 8 nucleotides line up with TRBD2. The CDR3 is 14 amino acids. The germline gives CDR1 WNHNN, CDR2 SYGVQD (reference sequence). V lost 8 bases and J lost 2; bases outside the gene matches: 8. The CDR3 region is CASSTAGDPYEQYF. CDR3 bases: TGCGCCAGCTCTACAGCGGGAGACCCCTACGAGCAGTACTTC.

The V and J genes are TRBV27 and TRBJ2-3; 9 bases align to TRBD2. Per the germline V gene, CDR1 is MNHEY and CDR2 is SMNVEV (reference sequence). Trimming took 3 bases from V and 3 from J; bases not matched to a gene: 4. CDR3 length: 15 residues. The CDR3, as DNA: TGTGCCAGCAGTTTTGTAGCGGGGGCAACAGATACGCAGTATTTT. This translates into CASSFVAGATDTQYF.